This TCR beta chain emerged from a study of CD4+ T cells in melanoma. TCRdb's table, derived via immunoSEQ multiplex PCR, lists solely in-frame clones and lacks some. The table records more than 3,500 clones, around three quarters of them present only once. Concerning this clone itself: Its specificity is not known.

General observations from the study: Reportedly, melanoma neoantigen-specific CD4+ T cells showed varied differentiation states. CD8+ T cell, macrophage and B cell function reportedly correlated with neoantigen-specific CD4+ T cells.

The CDR3 contains 13 residues. Germline lookup yields CDR1 SGHDT and CDR2 YYEEEE. Trimming removed 0 bases from V and 3 bases from J, with 7 bases in between. Sequences were obtained from tumor tissue. This chain uses TRBV5-6 with TRBJ2-7; no clear D. The origin of this receptor is a human donor with melanoma. CDR3 sequence reads: CASSLAVRYEQYF. The CDR3 region has the DNA TGTGCCAGCAGCTTGGCGGTGCGCTACGAGCAGTACTTC.